Each of the 27 T cell receptor beta chains below was sequenced from the same sample in a study of radiotherapy plus CTLA-4 blockade in lung cancer. Measured with immunoSEQ multiplex PCR; TCRdb has only the in-frame clones, and not every one. This sample carries some 37,000 clones, about three quarters of them seen once, and the ten largest clones take under 10%. Sequenced material: peripheral blood, taken from a patient treated with radiotherapy plus ipilimumab. Receptors originate from a human donor with non-small cell lung cancer who had stable disease on radiotherapy plus ipilimumab.

CDR3 nucleotide sequence: TGTGCCAGCAGCCACCGGACAGCGTTCTCCTACGAGCAGTACTTC. Amino acid sequence: CASSHRTAFSYEQYF. V is TRBV14 and J is TRBJ2-7, with TRBD1 as a possible D gene (6 bases). Germline lookup yields CDR1 SGHDN and CDR2 FVKESK. Trimming cost V 3 bases and J 0 bases, with 12 bases left between them. The length of the CDR3 is 15 residues.

The rearrangement links TRBV7-8 to TRBJ2-2; the match to TRBD2 covers 12 bases. The CDR3 has 19 amino acids. The J segment lost 1 base and the V segment lost 3 bases, leaving 9 bases of the junction unmatched. Germline CDR1 is SGHVS and CDR2 is FQNEAQ. The CDR3 loop is CASSFYASGGALNTGELFF. CDR3 nucleotide sequence: TGTGCCAGCAGCTTTTATGCTAGCGGGGGGGCGTTGAACACCGGGGAGCTGTTTTTT.

The V call is TRBV9, the J call TRBJ2-5; the match to TRBD2 covers 14 bases. Germline V gene sequence: CDR1 SGDLS, CDR2 YYNGEE. V lost 1 base, J lost 5 bases, and 10 bases stayed unmatched. The CDR3 is 18 residues long. CDR3 sequence (DNA): TGTGCCAGCAGCGTAACCCCGGGACTAGCGGGGGTGTCGGAGACCCAGTACTTC. This gives the protein CASSVTPGLAGVSETQYF.

V gene TRBV30 combines with J gene TRBJ1-1; 7 bases line up with TRBD1. After removal of 1 base from V and 3 bases from J, the junction contained 2 bases not matched to a gene. This CDR3 has 13 amino acids. Germline V lookup: CDR1 GTSNPN, CDR2 SVGIG (reference sequence). This CDR3 is CAWSEDRDTEAFF. The CDR3 nucleotides are TGTGCCTGGAGTGAAGACAGGGACACTGAAGCTTTCTTT.

This clone came up once. CDR3 region: CSVAGQGNTEAFF. Here the CDR3 DNA reads TGCAGCGTAGCGGGACAGGGAAACACTGAAGCTTTCTTT. The chain recombines TRBV29-1 with TRBJ1-1; 9 positions agree with TRBD1. Germline values: CDR1 SQVTM, CDR2 ANQGSEA. This CDR3 is built from 13 residues. The junction had 4 bases not matched to a gene; V was cut back by 6 bases and J by 2 bases. The variable domain in full, with the rest retrieved from reference TRBV29-1 and TRBJ1-1, is SAVISQKPSRDICQRGTSLTIQCQVDSQVTMMFWYRQQPGQSLTLIATANQGSEATYESGFVIDKFPISRPNLTFSTLTVSNMSPEDSSIYLCSVAGQGNTEAFFGQGTRLTVV.

J is TRBJ1-2 and V is TRBV13; D is perhaps TRBD1 (6 bases). Germline loops: CDR1 PRHDT, CDR2 FYEKMQ (reference sequence). This CDR3 spans 13 amino acids. The ends were cut back, 3 bases at V and 8 bases at J, with 13 bases in the middle. The CDR3 DNA reads as TGTGCCAGCAGCTTCCCAGGGGCGCGGGGCTACACCTTC. Its translation is CASSFPGARGYTF. The whole variable domain, filled in from reference TRBV13 and TRBJ1-2, reads AAGVIQSPRHLIKEKRETATLKCYPIPRHDTVYWYQQGPGQDPQFLISFYEKMQSDKGSIPDRFSAQQFSDYHSELNMSSLELGDSALYFCASSFPGARGYTFGSGTRLTVV.

The chain is built from TRBV5-1 and TRBJ2-5; 9 nucleotides agree with TRBD2. Germline CDR1 SGHRS, CDR2 YFSETQ. The CDR3 is 15 residues long. V gave up 0 bases and J gave up 2 bases; unmatched junction bases: 2. The CDR3 loop reads CASSLVAGVQETQYF. DNA of the CDR3: TGCGCCAGCAGCTTGGTAGCGGGGGTTCAAGAGACCCAGTACTTC.

This chain connects TRBV18 to TRBJ2-1; 8 bases line up with TRBD1. With 6 bases clipped from V and 7 bases from J, the junction kept 11 bases outside the gene matches. Germline V CDR1 and CDR2: KGHSH, LQKENI. CDR3 length: 15 amino acids. The CDR3, as DNA: TGTGCCAGCTCCCCTGGGACAGGCCAGGGGAATGAGCAGTTCTTC. Translated: CASSPGTGQGNEQFF.

This clone was seen once. This chain connects TRBV6-5 to TRBJ1-5; D ambiguous. Between the trimmed V and J ends, which lost 5 bases and 5 bases, there was a span of 13 bases. In germline, CDR1 is MNHEY, CDR2 SVGAGI. This CDR3 comprises 14 residues. The CDR3 spells CASSEGIRDQPQHF. DNA for the CDR3: TGTGCCAGCAGTGAAGGAATTAGAGATCAGCCCCAGCATTTT.

This chain connects TRBV14 to TRBJ2-3; TRBD2 is a possible D gene (6 bases). The germline V gene encodes CDR1 SGHDN and CDR2 FVKESK. This CDR3 contains 18 residues. Trimming cost V 0 bases and J 2 bases, with 18 bases left between them. CDR3 nucleotide sequence: TGTGCCAGCAGCCAAGAACCCTTAGGGAGGAGATACACAGATACGCAGTATTTT. Its translation: CASSQEPLGRRYTDTQYF.

This chain links TRBV4-3 with TRBJ2-3, with D perhaps assigned TRBD1 or TRBD2 (5 bases each). Germline loops: CDR1 LGHNA, CDR2 YSLEER. Deletions cut 1 base from V and 6 bases from J, with 11 bases between. The CDR3 loop spans 14 amino acids. The CDR3 DNA is TGCGCCAGCAGCCAAGGCAGGGAGTTGGATACGCAGTATTTT. Encoded protein: CASSQGRELDTQYF.

The chain carries TRBV10-1 and TRBJ2-1; D gene unclear. V was trimmed by 4 bases and J by 5 bases, leaving 18 bases between them. The V gene's germline CDR1 is WNHNN and CDR2 SYGVQD (reference sequence). This CDR3 has 16 residues. For the CDR3, the DNA is TGCGCCAGCAGTGCCTTTTTCTCCCAAGGTAACAATGAGCAGTTCTTC. Residues: CASSAFFSQGNNEQFF.

To note about this clone: Other DNA sequences in the sample encode the same CDR3. The chain is built from TRBV18 and TRBJ1-5; D unresolved. The ends were cut back, 1 base at V and 0 bases at J, with 4 bases in the middle. Germline V gene lookup returns CDR1 KGHSH and CDR2 LQKENI. CDR3 length: 14 amino acids. The CDR3 loop is CASSPRASNQPQHF. CDR3 sequence (DNA): TGTGCCAGCTCACCACGCGCTAGCAATCAGCCCCAGCATTTT.

This chain joins TRBV21-1 and TRBJ1-2. TRBV21-1 is designated a pseudogene. This CDR3 spans 13 amino acids. CDR3 nucleotide sequence: TGTGCCAGCAGCCCTCGGAGGCCGAGGGGCTACACCTTC. It is translated as CASSPRRPRGYTF.

CDR3 coding DNA: TGCGCCAGCAGCCGGGGACAGAACGGGGCTAATGAAAAACTGTTTTTT. Residues: CASSRGQNGANEKLFF. This chain joins TRBV5-1 and TRBJ1-4, with 7 bases aligning to TRBD1. The junction had 9 bases not matched to a gene; V was cut back by 4 bases and J by 3 bases. The length of the CDR3 is 16 residues. Germline V gene sequence: CDR1 SGHRS, CDR2 YFSETQ.

This clone showed up just once. The chain combines TRBV4-1 with TRBJ2-7; no definite D call. The V gene's germline CDR1 is MGHRA and CDR2 YSYEKL. V was shortened by 3 bases and J by 0 bases, with 6 bases between the two germline ends. The CDR3 length is 13 residues. The CDR3 loop reads CASSHGPSYEQYF. The CDR3 bases are TGCGCCAGCAGCCACGGGCCCTCCTACGAGCAGTACTTC.

The chain carries TRBV10-2 and TRBJ2-5; perhaps D is TRBD1 or TRBD2 (5 bases each). The CDR3 runs 14 residues. The germline V gene has CDR1 WSHSY and CDR2 SAAADI. Trimming removed 0 bases at V and 7 bases at J, with 12 bases between. The CDR3 DNA reads as TGCGCCAGCAGTGAGTCGGGGGACGTCGGGACCCAGTACTTC. This encodes CASSESGDVGTQYF.

This sequence joins TRBV5-4 and TRBJ2-3; perhaps D is TRBD1 or TRBD2 (5 bases each). The CDR3 extends over 14 amino acids. Germline-derived CDR1 and CDR2 are SGHNT and YYREEE (reference sequence). V lost 5 bases and J lost 6, with 16 bases in between. CDR3 sequence: CASRQDPGDDTQYF. The DNA of the CDR3 is TGTGCCAGCAGGCAAGACCCTGGGGACGATACGCAGTATTTT.

This CDR3 reads CASSIQGLYNEQFF. CDR3 sequence (DNA): TGTGCCAGTAGTATACAGGGGCTTTACAATGAGCAGTTCTTC. The rearrangement links TRBV19 to TRBJ2-1; tentatively, D is TRBD1 (6 bases). Germline assignment: CDR1 LNHDA and CDR2 SQIVND (reference sequence). CDR3 length: 14 amino acids. Deletions cut 2 bases from V and 4 bases from J, with 9 bases between.

This rearrangement joins TRBV27 to TRBJ2-1; D may be TRBD1 (6 bases). With 3 bases removed from V and 2 bases from J, the gap between germline ends came to 11 bases. In germline, CDR1 is MNHEY, CDR2 SMNVEV (reference sequence). This CDR3 spans 15 amino acids. CDR3 sequence (DNA): TGTGCCAGCAGTTTTGTTGGGGGCCCCTACAATGAGCAGTTCTTC. Its translation is CASSFVGGPYNEQFF.

The chain has TRBV5-1 and TRBJ1-4; D remains unclear. CDR1 is SGHRS, CDR2 YFSETQ, per germline. V lost 1 base and J lost 0, with 10 bases in between. The CDR3 is 16 residues long. The CDR3 nucleotides are TGCGCCAGCAGCTTGTCCGTGTCCACAACTAATGAAAAACTGTTTTTT. This encodes CASSLSVSTTNEKLFF.

The rearrangement joins TRBV7-3 to TRBJ2-2, with 9 bases matching TRBD1. The germline V gene encodes CDR1 SGHTA and CDR2 FQGTGA. With V trimmed by 6 bases and J by 5 bases, 7 bases remained unmatched. The CDR3 is 15 residues long. CDR3 DNA: TGTGCCAGCAGAACCGACAGGGGGTTGACCGGGGAGCTGTTTTTT. It translates to CASRTDRGLTGELFF.

The V gene is TRBV6-5, the J gene TRBJ1-2; no firm D call. The V gene's germline CDR1 is MNHEY and CDR2 SVGAGI. This CDR3 is built from 11 residues. Trimming took off 8 bases at V and 4 bases at J, with 8 bases between the two ends. CDR3 in amino acids: CASGQSYGYTF. The CDR3 DNA sequence: TGTGCCAGCGGCCAAAGCTATGGCTACACCTTC.

V usage is TRBV5-1 and J usage is TRBJ2-2; TRBD1 matches at 10 bases. CDR1 and CDR2 (germline): SGHRS, YFSETQ. Trimming removed 7 bases from V and 7 bases from J; junction bases left unmatched: 4. The CDR3 has 13 residues. DNA of the CDR3: TGCGCCAGCGACAGGGGGCAGGGCGGGGAGCTGTTTTTT. This sequence encodes CASDRGQGGELFF.

The gene calls are TRBV5-1 and TRBJ1-4; D gene ambiguous. Trimming took 0 bases from V and 2 from J, leaving 8 bases between them. Per the germline V gene, CDR1 is SGHRS and CDR2 is YFSETQ. The length of the CDR3 is 15 residues. The CDR3, as DNA: TGCGCCAGCAGCTTGGGTGGGCGGACTAATGAAAAACTGTTTTTT. It specifies CASSLGGRTNEKLFF.

The chain uses TRBV7-2 and TRBJ2-6, with 7 bases lining up with TRBD1. The CDR3 totals 16 residues. The V gene's germline CDR1 is SGHTA and CDR2 FQGNSA. V lost 0 bases to trimming and J lost 2 bases; unmatched junction nucleotides: 1. The CDR3 here is CASSLADRAGANVLTF. CDR3 in DNA: TGTGCCAGCAGCTTAGCTGACAGGGCTGGGGCCAACGTCCTGACTTTC.

This clone has just one count. The chain employs TRBV18 and TRBJ1-1; 11 bases are shared with TRBD1. The V and J ends lost 5 bases and 3 bases, in that order; junction bases with no gene match: 17. Germline CDR1 and CDR2: KGHSH and LQKENI. CDR3 length: 19 residues. The CDR3 is CASSTTRTGGKTWDTEAFF. The CDR3 bases are TGTGCCAGCTCAACAACTAGGACAGGGGGCAAGACTTGGGACACTGAAGCTTTCTTT.